This is a list of T cell receptor beta chains from one sample in a study of PD-1 blockade in classical Hodgkin lymphoma. Sequenced by immunoSEQ multiplex PCR; TCRdb stores in-frame clones only, minus some. The repertoire consists of fewer than 75,000 clones, with 88% occurring once and the leading ten covering approximately 5.4%. The sample here was peripheral blood mononuclear cells (PBMCs), taken before the second cycle of nivolumab. The receptors stem from a human donor with classical Hodgkin lymphoma. Both conserved end residues are part of each CDR3. D genes are given only for firm matches. Rows give clone size only sometimes, using once, few, many, or a class for an expanded clone.

J gene,V gene,D gene,clone size,CDR3 protein,CDR3 DNA
TRBJ2-3,TRBV18,-,-,CASSPIEATDTQYF,TGTGCCAGCTCACCAATTGAGGCCACAGATACGCAGTATTTT
TRBJ2-3,TRBV6-1,-,-,CASSEGPTSPDTQYF,TGTGCCAGCAGTGAAGGCCCCACTAGCCCAGATACGCAGTATTTT
TRBJ2-3,TRBV7-9,TRBD1,-,CASSSTRGQKYTDTQYF,TGTGCCAGCAGCTCTACCAGGGGGCAGAAATACACAGATACGCAGTATTTT
TRBJ2-7,TRBV7-3,TRBD2,-,CASSQFGGSSYEQYF,TGTGCCAGCAGCCAGTTTGGCGGGAGCTCCTACGAGCAGTACTTC
TRBJ1-1,TRBV28,-,once,CASWGASPKDTEAFF,TGTGCCAGCTGGGGGGCGAGCCCGAAGGACACTGAAGCTTTCTTT
TRBJ2-3,TRBV7-3,-,-,CASSLDVRDTQYF,TGTGCCAGCAGCTTGGATGTTAGAGATACGCAGTATTTT
TRBJ1-2,TRBV5-1,TRBD1,few,CASSLTGTENYGYTF,TGCGCCAGCAGCTTGACCGGGACAGAAAATTATGGCTACACCTTC
TRBJ2-3,TRBV5-1,-,-,CASSLISGGTDTQYF,TGCGCCAGCAGCTTAATATCCGGAGGCACAGATACGCAGTATTTT
TRBJ2-7,TRBV5-1,-,-,CASSLLGDYEQYF,TGCGCCAGCAGCTTGCTAGGGGACTACGAGCAGTACTTC
TRBJ1-1,TRBV5-4,-,-,CASSSPGAIEAFF,TGTGCCAGCAGCTCACCGGGGGCGATTGAAGCTTTCTTT
TRBJ2-3,TRBV7-9,-,-,CASSLGDTISTDTQYF,TGTGCCAGCAGCTTAGGGGACACTATTAGCACAGATACGCAGTATTTT
TRBJ1-1,TRBV6-5,TRBD1,-,CASRGQGTEAFF,TGTGCCAGCAGGGGACAGGGAACTGAAGCTTTCTTT
TRBJ1-2,TRBV5-1,TRBD1,-,CASSLNTGGSGYTF,TGCGCCAGCAGCTTAAACACAGGGGGCAGCGGCTACACCTTC
TRBJ2-1,TRBV2,TRBD2,-,CASSSGGGEWNEQFF,TGTGCCAGCAGTTCTGGCGGGGGGGAGTGGAATGAGCAGTTCTTC
TRBJ1-5,TRBV5-6,-,-,CASSLGGANQPQHF,TGTGCCAGCAGCTTGGGGGGTGCCAATCAGCCCCAGCATTTT
TRBJ1-1,TRBV7-2,-,once,CASSLLGTVNTEAFF,TGTGCCAGCAGCTTACTTGGGACTGTGAACACTGAAGCTTTCTTT
TRBJ1-3,TRBV7-9,-,-,CASSLDSGDTIYF,TGTGCCAGCAGCTTAGATTCGGGGGACACCATATATTTT
TRBJ2-7,TRBV7-9,TRBD1,-,CASSHTTGIYEQYF,TGTGCCAGCAGCCACACGACAGGGATTTACGAGCAGTACTTC
TRBJ2-3,TRBV7-3,TRBD2,-,CASSLGLAGDTQYF,TGTGCCAGCAGCCTGGGACTAGCGGGGGATACGCAGTATTTT
TRBJ1-5,TRBV5-1,-,-,CASSLGDNTNQPQHF,TGCGCCAGCAGCTTGGGTGACAACACGAATCAGCCCCAGCATTTT
TRBJ2-3,TRBV5-1,-,-,CASSSLASTSTDTQYF,TGCGCCAGCAGCTCATTAGCTTCCACCTCGACAGATACGCAGTATTTT
TRBJ2-2,TRBV5-1,-,-,CASSLAFGQNTGELFF,TGCGCCAGCAGCTTGGCGTTTGGACAGAACACCGGGGAGCTGTTTTTT
TRBJ2-5,TRBV6-1,-,-,CASRVGPPGETQYF,TGTGCCAGCAGGGTGGGTCCCCCTGGGGAGACCCAGTACTTC
TRBJ1-1,TRBV28,-,-,CASRDTMNTEAFF,TGTGCCAGCCGGGACACCATGAACACTGAAGCTTTCTTT
TRBJ1-2,TRBV5-1,TRBD1,-,CASSGQGAGGYTF,TGCGCCAGCTCGGGACAGGGGGCCGGTGGCTACACCTTC
TRBJ2-3,TRBV28,-,-,CASSSPATDTQYF,TGTGCCAGCAGTTCCCCCGCCACAGATACGCAGTATTTT
TRBJ2-7,TRBV5-1,-,-,CASSLGGNAYEQYF,TGCGCCAGCAGCTTAGGAGGGAATGCCTACGAGCAGTACTTC
TRBJ2-3,TRBV5-1,-,-,CASSLIPGTGDTQYF,TGCGCCAGCAGCTTAATCCCCGGGACCGGAGATACGCAGTATTTT
TRBJ1-5,TRBV28,-,-,CASSLLDPDQPQHF,TGTGCCAGCAGTTTATTGGACCCGGACCAGCCCCAGCATTTT
TRBJ2-5,TRBV27,TRBD1,-,CASSLGGQGETQYF,TGTGCCAGCAGTTTGGGAGGACAGGGGGAGACCCAGTACTTC